The 11 T cell receptor beta chains given below trace back to one sample, sequenced in a study of OX40 agonist ivuxolimab in advanced cancers. Sequencing used immunoSEQ multiplex PCR; TCRdb keeps in-frame clones, though not all of them. Here the sample spans more than 11,000 clones, approximately 80% being singletons. The input for sequencing was CD4+ or CD8+ T cells sorted from blood, taken in a trial of the OX40 agonist ivuxolimab. The receptors derive from an adult with an advanced solid tumor such as melanoma, head and neck, liver or kidney cancer.

The chain combines TRBV9 with TRBJ1-4; the D gene is possibly TRBD1 (6 bases). This CDR3 spans 16 amino acids. Germline V gene data show CDR1 as SGDLS and CDR2 as YYNGEE. Trimming cost V 4 bases and J 4 bases, with 17 bases left between them. The CDR3 bases are TGTGCCAGCAGCCCGTCGGTTGGGGGCGTTAATGAAAAACTGTTTTTT. Translated, it gives CASSPSVGGVNEKLFF.

Relative to its sample, this clone is medium-sized. The chain links TRBV6-5 to TRBJ1-5; D unclear. The germline gives CDR1 MNHEY, CDR2 SVGAGI. V lost 4 bases to trimming and J lost 0 bases, with 7 bases between them. This CDR3 contains 14 residues. The CDR3 DNA follows: TGTGCCAGCAGTTTAGAAATTAGCAATCAGCCCCAGCATTTT. Protein: CASSLEISNQPQHF.

The chain employs TRBV19 and TRBJ2-1; 7 nucleotides line up with TRBD1. Germline V CDR1 and CDR2: LNHDA, SQIVND (reference sequence). The CDR3 covers 16 residues. V gave up 2 bases and J gave up 4 bases; unmatched junction bases: 8. CDR3 sequence: CASSISSGGQYNEQFF. In nucleotides, the CDR3 is TGTGCCAGTAGTATAAGTTCAGGGGGACAGTACAATGAGCAGTTCTTC.

The chain couples TRBV4-3 to TRBJ2-3; 9 bases match TRBD2. The length of the CDR3 is 16 residues. Germline lookup yields CDR1 LGHNA and CDR2 YSLEER. V shed 0 bases, J shed 5 bases, and the junction held 6 bases outside the gene matches. The CDR3 is CASSQDIAGVQDTQYF. CDR3 DNA: TGCGCCAGCAGCCAAGATATAGCGGGAGTCCAAGATACGCAGTATTTT.

The chain recombines TRBV6-1 with TRBJ1-5, with a weak D call TRBD1 (6 bases). The length of the CDR3 is 14 residues. Germline assignment: CDR1 MNHNS and CDR2 SASEGT. Trimming took off 5 bases at V and 6 bases at J, with 14 bases between the two ends. CDR3 DNA: TGTGCCAGCAGTTTCTCCAGGGGTACTCAGCCCCAGCATTTT. Translated: CASSFSRGTQPQHF.

J is TRBJ2-2 and V is TRBV4-2, with a weak D call TRBD1 (6 bases). The CDR3 runs to 15 residues. Germline V gives CDR1 LGHNA, CDR2 YNFKEQ. Trimming left V 5 bases short and J 2 bases short, with 12 bases between. The CDR3 DNA follows: TGTGCCAGCAGCTTCCGGGACACCAACACCGGGGAGCTGTTTTTT. Translated: CASSFRDTNTGELFF.

This clone has a single count. The chain joins TRBV7-9 to TRBJ2-5, with D maybe TRBD1 (6 bases). CDR3 size: 15 residues. Germline V gene data show CDR1 as SEHNR and CDR2 as FQNEAQ (reference sequence). V was shortened by 7 bases and J by 4 bases, with 19 bases between the two germline ends. The CDR3 nucleotides read TGTGCCAGCACCTATTCAGGGGAGTATAGAGAGACCCAGTACTTC. Translation: CASTYSGEYRETQYF. Supplemented by reference TRBV7-9 and TRBJ2-5, the full variable domain reads DTGVSQNPRHKITKRGQNVTFRCDPISEHNRLYWYRQTLGQGPEFLTYFQNEAQLEKSRLLSDRFSAERPKGSFSTLEIQRTEQGDSAMYLCASTYSGEYRETQYFGPGTRLLVL.

The chain employs TRBV19 and TRBJ2-2; D may be TRBD2 (5 bases). In germline, CDR1 is LNHDA, CDR2 SQIVND (reference sequence). This CDR3 comprises 14 residues. The ends were cut back, 7 bases at V and 0 bases at J, with 9 bases in the middle. The CDR3 nucleotides read TGTGCCAGTATGTCCGGGGCGAACACCGGGGAGCTGTTTTTT. It encodes CASMSGANTGELFF.

This sequence joins TRBV5-1 and TRBJ1-1; unclear D gene. Trimming left V 3 bases short and J 8 bases short, with 17 bases between. CDR1 SGHRS and CDR2 YFSETQ come from the germline V gene. This CDR3 spans 14 amino acids. The CDR3 region has the DNA TGCGCCAGCAGCTCCATAGGGTGGGGTGGGGAAGCTTTCTTT. It translates to CASSSIGWGGEAFF.

The rearrangement joins TRBV7-6 to TRBJ1-2; no definite D call. V lost 5 bases and J lost 6, with 10 bases in between. CDR1 and CDR2 from the germline V gene are SGHVS and FNYEAQ. The CDR3 is 12 residues long. CDR3 sequence: CASSAQKDGYTF. CDR3 DNA sequence: TGTGCCAGCAGCGCTCAAAAGGATGGCTACACCTTC. The entire variable domain, with the rest obtained from reference TRBV7-6 and TRBJ1-2, is as follows: GAGVSQSPRYKVTKRGQDVALRCDPISGHVSLYWYRQALGQGPEFLTYFNYEAQQDKSGLPNDRFSAERPEGSISTLTIQRTEQRDSAMYRCASSAQKDGYTFGSGTRLTVV.

The chain employs TRBV7-6 and TRBJ2-1; D ambiguous. Germline V gene lookup returns CDR1 SGHVS and CDR2 FNYEAQ. The CDR3 is made up of 13 amino acids. Trimming took 3 bases from V and 7 from J, leaving 10 bases between them. This chain's CDR3 is CASSFRPSNEQFF. The CDR3 DNA reads TGTGCCAGCAGCTTCCGACCCTCAAATGAGCAGTTCTTC.